These 30 T cell receptor beta chains were sequenced from one sample in a study of blood T cell repertoires in COVID-19. The table came from immunoSEQ multiplex PCR; TCRdb's copy has only in-frame clones and leaves some out. There are 55,000 to 80,000 clones in the sample; around 87% occur only once, and more than 1% lies in the top ten. The sample taken for sequencing was peripheral blood. Receptors were obtained from a man aged 70-80 years with acute or convalescent COVID-19.

This chain connects TRBV5-1 to TRBJ2-3, with a possible D match to TRBD1 (5 bases). The V end lost 0 bases, the J end lost 4 bases, and 12 bases lay between the germline ends. CDR1 SGHRS and CDR2 YFSETQ come from the germline V gene. CDR3 length: 15 amino acids. The CDR3 DNA follows: TGCGCCAGCAGCTTGGTGGCAGGGTCGGCAGATACGCAGTATTTT. It translates to CASSLVAGSADTQYF.

The V call is TRBV19, the J call TRBJ2-7, with 9 bases matching TRBD1. Germline loops: CDR1 LNHDA, CDR2 SQIVND (reference sequence). Trimming at V came to 3 bases and at J to 3 bases, leaving 9 bases not matched to a gene. The CDR3 length is 16 residues. CDR3 nucleotides: TGTGCCAGTAGTATGGGACAGGGTGTCCCCCACTACGAGCAGTACTTC. Translation: CASSMGQGVPHYEQYF.

The CDR3 region has the DNA TGTGCCAGCAGCTTAGCAGGGGTTCGCGAAAAACTGTTTTTT. Translated, it gives CASSLAGVREKLFF. V gene TRBV7-6 combines with J gene TRBJ1-4, with a tentative D call TRBD1 (5 bases). The germline gives CDR1 SGHVS, CDR2 FNYEAQ. V lost 0 bases, J lost 8 bases, and 10 bases lay in between. The CDR3 has 14 residues.

V is TRBV30 and J is TRBJ2-7; 7 bases are shared with TRBD1. V gave up 0 bases and J gave up 0 bases; unmatched junction bases: 2. Germline V gene data show CDR1 as GTSNPN and CDR2 as SVGIG (reference sequence). The CDR3 loop spans 14 amino acids. The CDR3 DNA is TGTGCCTGGAGTGTACAGGGGATCTCCTACGAGCAGTACTTC. Its protein product is CAWSVQGISYEQYF. Combining the CDR3 with reference TRBV30 and TRBJ2-7 gives the whole variable domain SQTIHQWPATLVQPVGSPLSLECTVEGTSNPNLYWYRQAAGRGLQLLFYSVGIGQISSEVPQNLSASRPQDRQFILSSKKLLLSDSGFYLCAWSVQGISYEQYFGPGTRLTVT.

The sample holds one count of this clone. CDR3 sequence reads: CASSLGGGQGNYGYTF. DNA of the CDR3: TGTGCCAGCAGCTTAGGGGGGGGACAGGGAAACTATGGCTACACCTTC. This chain uses TRBV7-6 with TRBJ1-2; TRBD1 matches 9 bases. Trimming cost V 1 base and J 2 bases; bases outside gene matches: 5. The CDR3 is 16 amino acids. Germline CDR1 reads SGHVS; CDR2 reads FNYEAQ.

The chain recombines TRBV27 with TRBJ2-1; TRBD1 agrees at 9 bases. The CDR3 is made up of 16 amino acids. The ends lost 2 bases at V and 2 bases at J; junction bases unmatched: 4. Germline CDR1 is MNHEY and CDR2 is SMNVEV (reference sequence). This CDR3 is CASSLGTGRTYNEQFF. CDR3 bases: TGTGCCAGCAGTTTAGGGACAGGGAGGACCTACAATGAGCAGTTCTTC.

The chain uses TRBV30 and TRBJ1-2, with 11 bases matching TRBD1. Germline V CDR1 and CDR2: GTSNPN, SVGIG (reference sequence). This CDR3 comprises 13 residues. The V segment lost 3 bases and the J segment 11 bases; nucleotides outside the gene matches: 8. CDR3 in DNA: TGTGCCTGGAGCCCCGGGGACAGGGGGATGTACACCTTC. Residues: CAWSPGDRGMYTF.

The chain links TRBV6-5 to TRBJ2-7, with D perhaps TRBD2 (6 bases). This CDR3 is built from 14 residues. The ends were cut back, 4 bases at V and 0 bases at J, with 10 bases in the middle. The germline CDR1 and CDR2 sequences are MNHEY and SVGAGI. CDR3 loop: CASSSDYFSYEQYF. CDR3 DNA: TGTGCCAGCAGTTCGGACTACTTCTCCTACGAGCAGTACTTC.

In its sample, this clone was seen once. The chain uses TRBV3-1 (or the pseudogene TRBV3-2) and TRBJ1-2; D perhaps matches TRBD1 (6 bases). Deletions cut 1 base from V and 2 bases from J, with 11 bases between. Germline assignment: CDR1 LGHDT and CDR2 YNNKEL (reference sequence). This CDR3 is 15 amino acids long. In nucleotides, the CDR3 is TGTGCCAGCAGCCAAGGGACAGCAAGAAACTATGGCTACACCTTC. Translated, it gives CASSQGTARNYGYTF.

The chain is built from TRBV7-9 and TRBJ1-1; D gene uncertain. Trimming cost V 1 base and J 3 bases, with 9 bases left between them. Per the germline V gene, CDR1 is SEHNR and CDR2 is FQNEAQ (reference sequence). CDR3 length: 14 residues. The CDR3 nucleotides are TGTGCCAGCAGCTTAGTCCCAGACTACACTGAAGCTTTCTTT. Encoded protein: CASSLVPDYTEAFF.

The chain is built from TRBV20-1 and TRBJ1-2, with D hard to call. Germline values: CDR1 DFQATT, CDR2 SNEGSKA (reference sequence). Trimming shortened V by 5 bases and J by 4 bases, and 8 bases separated the two germline ends. This CDR3 spans 11 amino acids. The chain's CDR3 is CSASGVYGYTF. The CDR3 region has the DNA TGCAGTGCTTCGGGTGTCTATGGCTACACCTTC.

CDR3 amino acids: CASSGPGQENTGELFF. For the CDR3, the DNA is TGTGCCAGCAGTGGACCGGGACAGGAGAACACCGGGGAGCTGTTTTTT. This chain connects TRBV6-6 to TRBJ2-2; TRBD1 matches at 8 bases. This CDR3 is built from 16 residues. J lost 1 base, V lost 5 bases, and 6 bases had no gene match. Germline CDR1 is MNHNY and CDR2 is SVGAGI (reference sequence).

The chain is built from TRBV18 and TRBJ1-2; D gene unclear. CDR3 length: 14 amino acids. Between the trimmed V and J ends, which lost 1 base and 4 bases, there was a span of 10 bases. CDR1 is KGHSH, CDR2 LQKENI, per germline. The CDR3 region has the DNA TGTGCCAGCTCACCACGTGCGGAGAGCTATGGCTACACCTTC. Residues: CASSPRAESYGYTF.

This clone was counted a single time. J is TRBJ1-4 and V is TRBV28; possibly TRBD1 for D (5 bases). CDR1 and CDR2 from the germline V gene are MDHEN and SYDVKM. The CDR3 covers 15 residues. V gave up 8 bases and J gave up 8 bases, with 21 bases separating them. CDR3 protein: CASGDIGGGREKLFF. As DNA, the CDR3 is TGTGCCAGCGGGGATATAGGCGGGGGAAGGGAAAAACTGTTTTTT.

The chain is built from TRBV6-2 or TRBV6-3 and TRBJ2-5, with D perhaps TRBD1 (6 bases). The CDR3 sequence is 14 residues long. Germline V gene sequence: CDR1 MNHEY, CDR2 SVGEGT. V lost 5 bases and J 5 bases, leaving 15 bases between the germline ends. CDR3 in DNA: TGTGCCAGCAGTCCCAGTTGGGGGCCGGAGACCCAGTACTTC. Residues: CASSPSWGPETQYF.

The genes are TRBV27 and TRBJ2-7, with D perhaps matching TRBD2 (5 bases). This CDR3 contains 13 residues. Germline CDR1 reads MNHEY; CDR2 reads SMNVEV (reference sequence). The V end was cut by 0 bases, the J end by 6 bases, with 9 bases between. The CDR3 DNA is TGTGCCAGCAGTTTATCGACGGGGAGCGAGCAGTACTTC. This translates into CASSLSTGSEQYF.

The gene calls are TRBV3-1 (or the pseudogene TRBV3-2) and TRBJ1-1; possibly TRBD1 for D (6 bases). Trimming took off 4 bases at V and 4 bases at J, with 19 bases between the two ends. The CDR3 sequence is 16 residues long. In germline, CDR1 is LGHDT, CDR2 YNNKEL (reference sequence). The DNA for the CDR3 is TGTGCCAGCAGCCCCGCGCGCTACAGGGTAGGCACTGAAGCTTTCTTT. Translated: CASSPARYRVGTEAFF.

This clone occurred a few times. The chain carries TRBV5-4 and TRBJ2-7; TRBD1 agrees at 8 bases. The junction had 8 bases not matched to a gene; V was cut back by 4 bases and J by 2 bases. CDR3 length: 15 residues. Germline CDR1 is SGHNT and CDR2 is YYREEE (reference sequence). The chain's CDR3 is CASSPGRGRTYEQYF. CDR3 DNA: TGTGCCAGCAGCCCTGGCAGGGGGCGAACCTACGAGCAGTACTTC.

CDR3 amino acids: CATSRDMRDQETQYF. As DNA, the CDR3 is TGTGCCACCAGCAGAGATATGAGGGATCAAGAGACCCAGTACTTC. This chain joins TRBV15 and TRBJ2-5; possible D gene TRBD2, 5 bases. CDR1 and CDR2 (germline): LNHNV, YYDKDF (reference sequence). The V end lost 0 bases, the J end lost 2 bases, and 10 bases lay between the germline ends. This CDR3 has 15 amino acids.

The chain's CDR3 is CASSGGLMGGYLSEQYF. CDR3 coding DNA: TGTGCCAGCAGCGGAGGCCTCATGGGAGGGTACCTTTCCGAGCAGTACTTC. J is TRBJ2-7 and V is TRBV9; 7 nucleotides match TRBD2. V trimming: 3 bases; J trimming: 6 bases; junction bases outside the gene matches: 18. There are 17 residues in the CDR3. CDR1 and CDR2 from the germline V gene are SGDLS and YYNGEE.

J is TRBJ2-3 and V is TRBV5-8, with TRBD2 identical over 10 bases. With V trimmed by 0 bases and J by 6 bases, 10 bases remained unmatched. In germline, CDR1 is SGHTS, CDR2 YDEGEE. This CDR3 region has 17 residues. In DNA form, the CDR3 reads TGTGCCAGCAGCTTGGGTCTAGCGGGAGCGTGGACGGATACGCAGTATTTT. It specifies CASSLGLAGAWTDTQYF.

The rearrangement joins TRBV6-5 to TRBJ1-6; no clear D. V lost 7 bases and J 7 bases, leaving 14 bases between the germline ends. Germline CDR1 reads MNHEY; CDR2 reads SVGAGI. This CDR3 spans 14 amino acids. The CDR3 DNA is TGTGCCAGCATATCTCGGGTTGGGAATTCACCCCTCCACTTT. It encodes CASISRVGNSPLHF.

This chain links TRBV5-1 with TRBJ1-4; D is ambiguous. The V end was cut by 0 bases, the J end by 0 bases, with 3 bases between. Germline assignment: CDR1 SGHRS and CDR2 YFSETQ. The CDR3 has 14 amino acids. CDR3: CASSLEPTNEKLFF. The CDR3 coding sequence is TGCGCCAGCAGCTTGGAGCCAACTAATGAAAAACTGTTTTTT.

The V gene is TRBV6-5, the J gene TRBJ1-2, with D hard to call. The CDR3 consists of 12 residues. V was cut by 5 bases and J by 5 bases, with 9 bases left in between. Per the germline V gene, CDR1 is MNHEY and CDR2 is SVGAGI. The CDR3 DNA reads as TGTGCCAGCAGTCCCAGCGGGTATGGCTACACCTTC. It encodes CASSPSGYGYTF.

This chain's CDR3 is CASSYGQESSGANVLTF. The CDR3 nucleotides are TGCGCCAGCAGCTACGGACAGGAGAGCTCTGGGGCCAACGTCCTGACTTTC. V usage is TRBV5-1 and J usage is TRBJ2-6, with 7 positions matching TRBD1. There are 17 residues in the CDR3. V trimming: 3 bases; J trimming: 0 bases; junction bases outside the gene matches: 6. Germline CDR1 SGHRS, CDR2 YFSETQ.

V is TRBV29-1 and J is TRBJ2-7; D not certain. The length of the CDR3 is 11 residues. Trimming stripped 5 bases from V and 2 bases from J, with 7 bases between. CDR1 and CDR2 from the germline V gene are SQVTM and ANQGSEA. The CDR3, as DNA: TGCAGCGTTAACAGTGCCTACGAGCAGTACTTC. Its protein product is CSVNSAYEQYF.

This clone has only one observation. This chain joins TRBV19 and TRBJ2-3, with D possibly matching TRBD1 (6 bases). V was clipped by 0 bases and J by 9 bases, with 10 bases between them. The germline gives CDR1 LNHDA, CDR2 SQIVND (reference sequence). The CDR3 has 13 amino acids. In DNA, the CDR3 is TGTGCCAGTAGTATAGAAACCCAGGGGACGCAGTATTTT. Translated, it gives CASSIETQGTQYF.

The V and J genes are TRBV6-5 and TRBJ1-2; tentatively, D is TRBD1 (6 bases). Germline values: CDR1 MNHEY, CDR2 SVGAGI. This CDR3 contains 15 residues. With 6 bases removed from V and 0 bases from J, the gap between germline ends came to 14 bases. In DNA form, the CDR3 reads TGTGCCAGCAGCCTCGGACAGAGCACTAACTATGGCTACACCTTC. Amino acid sequence: CASSLGQSTNYGYTF.

The chain is built from TRBV3-1 (or the pseudogene TRBV3-2) and TRBJ2-1; no reliable D call. The germline gives CDR1 LGHDT, CDR2 YNNKEL (reference sequence). V was cut by 4 bases and J by 4 bases, with 11 bases left in between. The CDR3 contains 14 residues. The DNA of the CDR3 is TGTGCCAGCAGCCGGTCATCGGTATACAATGAGCAGTTCTTC. This translates into CASSRSSVYNEQFF.

This clone is a singleton in its sample. The rearrangement joins TRBV19 to TRBJ2-5; 7 nucleotides agree with TRBD1. The CDR3 has 13 amino acids. V shed 5 bases, J shed 5 bases, and the junction held 5 bases outside the gene matches. Germline assignment: CDR1 LNHDA and CDR2 SQIVND (reference sequence). CDR3 sequence reads: CASSLGQVETQYF. The CDR3, as DNA: TGTGCCAGTAGTTTAGGACAGGTGGAGACCCAGTACTTC.